This TCR beta chain was captured by sequencing in a study of blood T cell repertoires in COVID-19. Overall study context: Collection of acute and convalescent COVID-19 samples took place in the United States, Italy and Spain. In each case, the material was cDNA or gDNA derived from T cells, B-cell-depleted T cells, or PBMCs.

Seattle cases were enrolled at active infection and followed longitudinally. Methods used by the authors: Reference gene primer amplification gave estimated nucleated cell counts. TCRdb's copy holds only in-frame clones and misses some; the assay was immunoSEQ multiplex PCR. V and J calls and clone size are copied from that table; D and trimming were computed from the DNA. The sample includes some 200,000 clones, 85% to 95% of them seen just once. The sequenced sample consisted of peripheral blood. The clonotype originates from a young man with COVID-19, enrolled during active disease.

This CDR3 reads CASSESGGVGYTF. CDR3 sequence (DNA): TGCGCCAGCAGTGAGTCCGGCGGGGTCGGCTACACCTTC. V usage is TRBV10-2 and J usage is TRBJ1-2; no firm D call. The germline gives CDR1 WSHSY, CDR2 SAAADI. This CDR3 is 13 amino acids long. V lost 0 bases to trimming and J lost 8 bases, with 10 bases between them.